This TCR beta chain is drawn from a study of blood T cell repertoires in COVID-19. For the study at large: The cDNA or gDNA used as material had been derived from T cells, B-cell-depleted T cells, or PBMCs.

Participants, about 18 to 90 years old, spanned around 25 US areas. Researchers sorted participants into cohorts using their self-reported clinical history. The CDR3 spans 15 residues. Unmatched junction bases numbered 6, after V lost 5 bases and J lost 5 bases. From germline, CDR1 is SEHNR and CDR2 FQNEAQ (reference sequence). In the source study's methods: The assay estimated nucleated cells by amplifying reference gene primers. The repertoire was sequenced with immunoSEQ multiplex PCR; TCRdb's copy has only in-frame clones and lacks some. D and trimming come from the DNA, and the V and J calls and clone size come from that table. This table has about 360,000 clones, around 90% appearing once.

Material: PBMCs or T cells enriched from blood (not recorded which). This TCR derives from a woman aged 40 to 50 with acute COVID-19. The chain links TRBV7-9 to TRBJ2-1; TRBD1 agrees at 10 bases. This CDR3 is CASSRRDRGNNEQFF. DNA for the CDR3: TGTGCCAGCAGCCGCCGGGACAGGGGAAACAATGAGCAGTTCTTC.